These 22 T cell receptor beta chains were all obtained from the same sample, sequenced in a study of blood T cell repertoires in COVID-19 (TCRdb year 2020). The library relied on the immunoSEQ multiplex PCR assay. TCRdb took over this immuneACCESS table, retaining in-frame rearrangements with V and J assigned. Such tables are incomplete; in checked studies, under half of the missing clones stem from an unresolved V gene, and the remainder is unexplained. Within this sample are roughly 330,000 clones, with roughly 87% of them counted one time only. The ten largest account for 7.5% to 10% of the sample. Sample: peripheral blood. The receptors originated from a man between 25 and 39 years old with COVID-19, enrolled during active disease.

This clone was found a few times. The chain combines TRBV30 with TRBJ2-7; D is unclear. Trimming stripped 1 base from V and 1 base from J, with 8 bases between. This CDR3 has 13 amino acids. Germline CDR1 and CDR2: GTSNPN and SVGIG (reference sequence). This chain's CDR3 is CAWSGAASYEQYF. The CDR3 nucleotides read TGTGCCTGGAGTGGGGCAGCTTCCTACGAGCAGTACTTC.

About this clone: In the same sample, other DNA sequences code for this CDR3. This rearrangement joins TRBV18 to TRBJ1-1, with 8 bases fitting TRBD1. Trimming cost V 4 bases and J 0 bases; bases outside gene matches: 1. The CDR3 is 14 residues long. The germline gives CDR1 KGHSH, CDR2 LQKENI. The chain's CDR3 is CASSRQGLNTEAFF. The DNA for the CDR3 is TGTGCCAGCTCACGACAGGGGTTGAACACTGAAGCTTTCTTT.

The genes are TRBV19 and TRBJ1-6, with D perhaps TRBD1 (5 bases). Germline V gives CDR1 LNHDA, CDR2 SQIVND (reference sequence). V lost 8 bases, J lost 8 bases, and 13 bases lay in between. The CDR3 runs to 13 residues. The CDR3 sequence: CASRVGVDSPLHF. In nucleotides, the CDR3 is TGTGCCAGTCGAGTAGGGGTAGATTCACCCCTCCACTTT. Full variable domain (missing parts from reference TRBV19 and TRBJ1-6): DGGITQSPKYLFRKEGQNVTLSCEQNLNHDAMYWYRQDPGQGLRLIYYSQIVNDFQKGDIAEGYSVSREKKESFPLTVTSAQKNPTAFYLCASRVGVDSPLHFGNGTRLTVT.

The V gene is TRBV6-5, the J gene TRBJ2-2; D ambiguous. Trimming pared 5 bases from V and 10 bases from J, leaving 17 bases between. The CDR3 is made up of 14 amino acids. Germline values: CDR1 MNHEY, CDR2 SVGAGI. This CDR3 reads CASSLTFRVQELFF. In DNA form, the CDR3 reads TGTGCCAGCAGTCTCACTTTTCGGGTCCAGGAGCTGTTTTTT.

This sequence joins TRBV4-1 and TRBJ1-2; D is uncertain. The CDR3 length is 14 residues. The germline gives CDR1 MGHRA, CDR2 YSYEKL. Trimming removed 1 base at V and 4 bases at J, with 10 bases between. In DNA, the CDR3 is TGCGCCAGCAGCCAAGTGCAGGCAGGCTATGGCTACACCTTC. It codes for CASSQVQAGYGYTF.

V and J are TRBV5-1 and TRBJ1-2; weak D call: TRBD1 (6 bases). Germline CDR1 SGHRS, CDR2 YFSETQ. The CDR3 totals 17 residues. V was clipped by 0 bases and J by 6 bases, with 21 bases between them. For the CDR3, the DNA is TGCGCCAGCAGCTTGGACCCAGTAGGGGGGGGAAAGGATGGCTACACCTTC. Amino acid sequence: CASSLDPVGGGKDGYTF. The full variable domain, in which reference TRBV5-1 and TRBJ1-2 provide the parts outside the CDR3, is KAGVTQTPRYLIKTRGQQVTLSCSPISGHRSVSWYQQTPGQGLQFLFEYFSETQRNKGNFPGRFSGRQFSNSRSEMNVSTLELGDSALYLCASSLDPVGGGKDGYTFGSGTRLTVV.

The chain has TRBV28 and TRBJ1-6, with TRBD1 as a possible D gene (5 bases). The germline CDR1 and CDR2 sequences are MDHEN and SYDVKM. The CDR3 runs to 17 residues. V was trimmed by 3 bases and J by 3 bases, leaving 15 bases between them. In DNA form, the CDR3 reads TGTGCCAGCAGTTTTCGTCAGGGAACCTACTATAATTCACCCCTCCACTTT. Translated: CASSFRQGTYYNSPLHF.

The chain recombines TRBV6-5 with TRBJ2-7, with 9 bases fitting TRBD2. The CDR3 sequence is 14 residues long. V shed 4 bases, J shed 6 bases, and the junction held 7 bases outside the gene matches. Per the germline V gene, CDR1 is MNHEY and CDR2 is SVGAGI. DNA of the CDR3: TGTGCCAGCAGTTCGGTGCGGGGGGGCGGCGAGCAGTACTTC. It codes for CASSSVRGGGEQYF.

This clone was detected a few times. The gene calls are TRBV27 and TRBJ2-7; perhaps TRBD1 as D (5 bases). CDR3 length: 14 residues. Deletions cut 3 bases from V and 2 bases from J, with 11 bases between. Germline CDR1 is MNHEY and CDR2 is SMNVEV (reference sequence). The CDR3 protein is CASSFGPTAYEQYF. CDR3 sequence (DNA): TGTGCCAGCAGTTTCGGGCCGACAGCCTACGAGCAGTACTTC.

This chain connects TRBV6-5 to TRBJ2-3, with D possibly matching TRBD1 (6 bases). Germline loops: CDR1 MNHEY, CDR2 SVGAGI. This CDR3 is 15 amino acids long. Trimming took off 4 bases at V and 0 bases at J, with 11 bases between the two ends. CDR3 protein: CASSSNRVSTDTQYF. Here the CDR3 DNA reads TGTGCCAGCAGTTCAAACAGGGTTAGCACAGATACGCAGTATTTT.

The rearrangement joins TRBV18 to TRBJ1-3; 8 bases are a match to TRBD1. This CDR3 has 14 amino acids. With V trimmed by 6 bases and J by 6 bases, 7 bases remained unmatched. CDR1 and CDR2 from the germline V gene are KGHSH and LQKENI. Here the CDR3 reads CASSRTGKENTIYF. The CDR3 DNA is TGTGCCAGCTCCCGGACAGGGAAGGAAAACACCATATATTTT.

This CDR3 is CASSSSAVDEKLFF. CDR3 in DNA: TGTGCCAGTAGCTCCTCTGCGGTCGACGAAAAACTGTTTTTT. The chain has TRBV19 and TRBJ1-4; D gene unclear. Trimming pared 6 bases from V and 8 bases from J, leaving 16 bases between. Germline CDR1 is LNHDA and CDR2 is SQIVND (reference sequence). The length of the CDR3 is 14 residues.

This clone was seen a handful of times. V is TRBV11-2 and J is TRBJ1-1, with a tentative D call TRBD1 (6 bases). The CDR3 is 12 residues long. V lost 3 bases and J 7 bases, leaving 9 bases between the germline ends. Germline-derived CDR1 and CDR2 are SGHAT and FQNNGV. The chain's CDR3 is CASSFPGDEAFF. Here the CDR3 DNA reads TGTGCCAGCAGCTTCCCAGGGGATGAAGCTTTCTTT.

This rearrangement joins TRBV9 to TRBJ2-6; D not resolved. With 2 bases removed from V and 4 bases from J, the gap between germline ends came to 10 bases. From germline, CDR1 is SGDLS and CDR2 YYNGEE. This CDR3 has 15 amino acids. The CDR3 reads CASSVGLPGANVLTF. The CDR3 DNA sequence: TGTGCCAGCAGCGTTGGGCTCCCGGGGGCCAACGTCCTGACTTTC.

This chain uses TRBV19 with TRBJ2-7; D might be TRBD1 (5 bases). V was clipped by 2 bases and J by 3 bases, with 14 bases between them. CDR1 and CDR2 from the germline V gene are LNHDA and SQIVND (reference sequence). The CDR3 runs to 15 residues. CDR3 nucleotides: TGTGCCAGTAGTATACAACCGACAGCTTACTACGAGCAGTACTTC. This translates into CASSIQPTAYYEQYF.

This sequence joins TRBV28 and TRBJ2-7; 9 bases map to TRBD1. CDR1 is MDHEN, CDR2 SYDVKM, per germline. Losses at the gene ends were 4 bases for V and 5 bases for J; bases not matched to a gene: 6. The length of the CDR3 is 14 residues. CDR3 DNA: TGTGCCAGCAGTTCGGGACAGGGTAACGACGAGCAGTACTTC. Residues: CASSSGQGNDEQYF.

The chain links TRBV21-1 to TRBJ2-1; the D call TRBD2 from the table was never checked on the DNA. TRBV21-1 is a pseudogene locus. CDR3 length: 15 amino acids. CDR3 residues: CASSKSRAGGNEQFF. For the CDR3, the DNA is TGTGCCAGCAGCAAATCACGGGCCGGAGGCAATGAGCAGTTCTTC.

The sample holds a few counts of this clone. The chain recombines TRBV4-2 with TRBJ1-5; possibly TRBD1 for D (6 bases). Germline values: CDR1 LGHNA, CDR2 YNFKEQ. The CDR3 has 15 residues. V was cut by 5 bases and J by 2 bases, with 13 bases left in between. In DNA, the CDR3 is TGTGCCAGCAGCTACAGGGCTCGCGGCAATCAGCCCCAGCATTTT. This translates into CASSYRARGNQPQHF.

This clone has more than one count but fewer than ten. The genes are TRBV13 and TRBJ1-2; 7 bases agree with TRBD1. Germline V gene data show CDR1 as PRHDT and CDR2 as FYEKMQ (reference sequence). The CDR3 has 15 amino acids. V lost 7 bases and J lost 1; bases outside the gene matches: 9. CDR3 DNA: TGTGCCAGCAATCTCCGGGACAGCCTTAACTATGGCTACACCTTC. Translating gives CASNLRDSLNYGYTF.

This clone came up a few times. The rearrangement joins TRBV6-2 or TRBV6-3 to TRBJ1-5; TRBD1 matches 7 bases. Looked up from germline, CDR1 is MNHEY and CDR2 is SVGEGT. V lost 2 bases to trimming and J lost 3 bases; unmatched junction nucleotides: 7. The CDR3 loop spans 16 amino acids. CDR3 DNA sequence: TGTGCCAGCAGTTACAGTGACAGGGAACCCAATCAGCCCCAGCATTTT. Residues: CASSYSDREPNQPQHF.

J is TRBJ1-5 and V is TRBV7-9; 8 nucleotides align to TRBD1. Germline lookup yields CDR1 SEHNR and CDR2 FQNEAQ (reference sequence). This CDR3 spans 18 amino acids. With 1 base clipped from V and 7 bases from J, the junction kept 15 bases outside the gene matches. CDR3 loop: CASSLDRGRGRGVQPQHF. Here the CDR3 DNA reads TGTGCCAGCAGCTTAGACCGAGGCAGGGGGCGAGGGGTACAGCCCCAGCATTTT.

The chain has TRBV4-3 and TRBJ2-7, with 10 nucleotides matching TRBD2. Germline CDR1 and CDR2: LGHNA and YSLEER. The CDR3 sequence is 16 residues long. V lost 0 bases to trimming and J lost 3 bases; unmatched junction nucleotides: 5. CDR3 nucleotide sequence: TGCGCCAGCAGCCAAGAAGCTAGCGGGAGTATCTACGAGCAGTACTTC. Translating it yields CASSQEASGSIYEQYF.